Below, 18 T cell receptor beta chains from the same sample are listed, as sequenced in a study of OX40 agonist ivuxolimab in advanced cancers. Libraries were prepared by immunoSEQ multiplex PCR; TCRdb keeps only in-frame clonotypes and omits some of them. The table lists under 100,000 clones, 70% to 90% of them singletons, with roughly 6% in the top ten. The sample here was CD4+ or CD8+ T cells sorted from blood, taken in a trial of the OX40 agonist ivuxolimab. Every receptor here comes from an adult with an advanced solid tumor such as melanoma, head and neck, liver or kidney cancer.

The J gene is TRBJ2-7, the V gene TRBV7-2; TRBD1 agrees at 10 bases. V lost 1 base to trimming and J lost 6 bases; unmatched junction nucleotides: 9. CDR1 SGHTA and CDR2 FQGNSA come from the germline V gene. There are 16 residues in the CDR3. CDR3 coding DNA: TGTGCCAGCAGCTTAGTTCCGGGACAGGGGAGGTCCGAGCAGTACTTC. Amino acids: CASSLVPGQGRSEQYF.

This chain connects TRBV5-4 to TRBJ2-7, with D perhaps matching TRBD2 (5 bases). The CDR3 contains 14 residues. Germline V lookup: CDR1 SGHNT, CDR2 YYREEE (reference sequence). Trimming removed 5 bases from V and 0 bases from J, with 12 bases in between. The CDR3, as DNA: TGTGCCAGCAGGCCGCCGGGAAGCTCCTACGAGCAGTACTTC. It translates to CASRPPGSSYEQYF. Looking up the rest from reference TRBV5-4 and TRBJ2-7 gives the full variable domain: ETGVTQSPTHLIKTRGQQVTLRCSSQSGHNTVSWYQQALGQGPQFIFQYYREEENGRGNFPPRFSGLQFPNYSSELNVNALELDDSALYLCASRPPGSSYEQYFGPGTRLTVT.

The chain recombines TRBV6-5 with TRBJ1-2; perhaps TRBD1 as D (5 bases). The germline V gene has CDR1 MNHEY and CDR2 SVGAGI. The CDR3 consists of 16 residues. The V end lost 0 bases, the J end lost 0 bases, and 11 bases lay between the germline ends. The CDR3 DNA reads TGTGCCAGCAGTTACTCGACAGCCGGGACTAACTATGGCTACACCTTC. Amino acids: CASSYSTAGTNYGYTF.

This clone was recorded only once. The V gene is TRBV6-6, the J gene TRBJ2-6, with D possibly TRBD1 on 5 matching bases. Trimming removed 5 bases from V and 3 bases from J, with 14 bases in between. Germline V gene data show CDR1 as MNHNY and CDR2 as SVGAGI (reference sequence). The CDR3 spans 16 residues. This CDR3 reads CASSLDSAHGANVLTF. DNA of the CDR3: TGTGCCAGCAGTCTCGACAGTGCCCATGGGGCCAACGTCCTGACTTTC.

The J gene is TRBJ2-1, the V gene TRBV27; perhaps TRBD2 as D (5 bases). Germline lookup yields CDR1 MNHEY and CDR2 SMNVEV (reference sequence). This CDR3 has 14 amino acids. The V and J ends lost 2 bases and 1 base respectively, with 6 bases between them. Here the CDR3 reads CASSLEGSYNEQFF. CDR3 bases: TGTGCCAGCAGTTTAGAGGGATCCTACAATGAGCAGTTCTTC.

This rearrangement joins TRBV12-5 to TRBJ1-1; weak D call: TRBD1 (5 bases). Germline V gene data show CDR1 as LGHNT and CDR2 as FRNRAP. The CDR3 contains 14 residues. Trimming removed 1 base from V and 5 bases from J, with 11 bases in between. Here the CDR3 reads CASGLGGWRTEAFF. CDR3 sequence (DNA): TGTGCTAGTGGTTTGGGGGGGTGGAGGACTGAAGCTTTCTTT.

By frequency in the sample, this clone is medium-sized (0.01 to 0.1%). V gene TRBV6-1 combines with J gene TRBJ2-3; perhaps TRBD2 as D (6 bases). Germline CDR1 MNHNS, CDR2 SASEGT. Trimming left V 2 bases short and J 5 bases short, with 14 bases between. This CDR3 has 15 amino acids. CDR3 protein: CASSEMAGSGDTQYF. The CDR3 bases are TGTGCCAGCAGTGAAATGGCGGGGAGTGGAGATACGCAGTATTTT.

This chain uses TRBV19 with TRBJ1-5, with 7 bases lining up with TRBD1. The CDR3 contains 16 residues. The germline V gene has CDR1 LNHDA and CDR2 SQIVND (reference sequence). With 6 bases clipped from V and 6 bases from J, the junction kept 14 bases outside the gene matches. The CDR3 sequence: CASRTFQTGEGQPQHF. In DNA, the CDR3 is TGTGCCAGTAGGACCTTCCAAACAGGGGAAGGTCAGCCCCAGCATTTT.

The chain employs TRBV5-4 and TRBJ2-3, with 10 nucleotides matching TRBD1. Germline V gene data show CDR1 as SGHNT and CDR2 as YYREEE (reference sequence). The CDR3 runs to 15 residues. V was pared by 3 bases and J by 2 bases, with 3 bases of the junction left unmatched. CDR3 DNA sequence: TGTGCCAGCAGCTCCGGGACAGGGGCCACAGATACGCAGTATTTT. It specifies CASSSGTGATDTQYF.

The rearrangement uses TRBV10-3 and TRBJ2-5; perhaps TRBD1 as D (5 bases). Germline V CDR1 and CDR2: ENHRY, SYGVKD. The V gene lost 0 bases and the J gene lost 3 bases, with 17 bases spanning the gap. The CDR3 has 17 amino acids. The CDR3 sequence is CAISESWGERTKETQYF. CDR3 nucleotides: TGTGCCATCAGTGAGTCATGGGGCGAGCGAACGAAAGAGACCCAGTACTTC.

The chain employs TRBV5-1 and TRBJ2-1, with D perhaps given as TRBD1 or TRBD2 (5 bases each). The CDR3 spans 15 residues. V lost 3 bases, J lost 0 bases, and 10 bases lay in between. CDR1 and CDR2 (germline): SGHRS, YFSETQ. The CDR3 DNA reads as TGCGCCAGCAGCTATGGGGGAAACTCCTACAATGAGCAGTTCTTC. It is translated as CASSYGGNSYNEQFF.

The genes are TRBV6-1 and TRBJ2-5; D remains ambiguous. Trimming cost V 1 base and J 5 bases, with 8 bases left between them. The CDR3 loop spans 13 amino acids. Germline V gene sequence: CDR1 MNHNS, CDR2 SASEGT. DNA for the CDR3: TGTGCCAGCAGTGAAGGGGTCCGGGAGACCCAGTACTTC. It encodes CASSEGVRETQYF.

The chain combines TRBV19 with TRBJ2-1, with a tentative D call TRBD1 (6 bases). The CDR3 is 14 amino acids. V shed 5 bases and J shed 7 bases, with 15 bases lying between them. Germline V lookup: CDR1 LNHDA, CDR2 SQIVND (reference sequence). CDR3 amino acids: CASSPAQGRNEQFF. The CDR3 DNA follows: TGTGCCAGTAGTCCGGCCCAGGGGCGTAATGAGCAGTTCTTC.

The V gene is TRBV6-5, the J gene TRBJ2-7; no definite D call. The V and J ends lost 0 bases and 2 bases respectively, with 8 bases between them. The CDR3 extends over 14 amino acids. Germline V gives CDR1 MNHEY, CDR2 SVGAGI. CDR3 coding DNA: TGTGCCAGCAGTTACTCCCCGAGGACCTACGAGCAGTACTTC. It yields the protein CASSYSPRTYEQYF.

V and J are TRBV5-6 and TRBJ1-4; 10 positions match TRBD1. The CDR3 covers 15 residues. Trimming cost V 5 bases and J 8 bases; bases outside gene matches: 9. Germline V gene lookup returns CDR1 SGHDT and CDR2 YYEEEE. CDR3: CASSPTGGADEKLFF. The CDR3 DNA reads TGTGCCAGCAGTCCGACAGGGGGCGCCGACGAAAAACTGTTTTTT.

The J gene is TRBJ2-7, the V gene TRBV6-6; weak D call: TRBD1 (6 bases). Trimming removed 0 bases at V and 2 bases at J, with 8 bases between. Germline V CDR1 and CDR2: MNHNY, SVGAGI (reference sequence). The CDR3 covers 14 residues. The CDR3 sequence: CASSYSGTPYEQYF. The CDR3 DNA reads TGTGCCAGCAGTTACTCAGGGACACCCTACGAGCAGTACTTC.

The V and J genes are TRBV6-6 and TRBJ1-1; D might be TRBD1 (6 bases). V lost 6 bases and J lost 4, with 15 bases in between. CDR1 is MNHNY and CDR2 is SVGAGI in the germline V gene (reference sequence). The CDR3 covers 14 residues. The CDR3 DNA sequence: TGTGCCAGCAGCAACACAGGGTGGGCCACTGAAGCTTTCTTT. Protein product: CASSNTGWATEAFF.

The chain recombines TRBV7-8 with TRBJ1-1; D gene uncertain. The CDR3 runs to 14 residues. V lost 5 bases and J 4 bases, leaving 14 bases between the germline ends. Germline values: CDR1 SGHVS, CDR2 FQNEAQ. The CDR3, as DNA: TGTGCCAGCAGCCCCGCCCCCAGGAGCACTGAAGCTTTCTTT. It specifies CASSPAPRSTEAFF.